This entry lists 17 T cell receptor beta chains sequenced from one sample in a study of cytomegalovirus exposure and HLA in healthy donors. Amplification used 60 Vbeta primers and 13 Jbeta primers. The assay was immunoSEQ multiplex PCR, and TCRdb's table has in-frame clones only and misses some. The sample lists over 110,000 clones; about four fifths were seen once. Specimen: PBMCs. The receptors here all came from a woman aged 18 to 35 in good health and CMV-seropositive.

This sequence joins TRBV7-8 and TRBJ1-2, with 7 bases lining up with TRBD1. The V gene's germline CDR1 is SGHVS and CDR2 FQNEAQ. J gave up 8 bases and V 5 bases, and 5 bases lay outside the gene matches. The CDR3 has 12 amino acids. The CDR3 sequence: CASSPTGAGYTF. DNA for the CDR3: TGTGCCAGCAGCCCCACAGGGGCCGGCTACACCTTC.

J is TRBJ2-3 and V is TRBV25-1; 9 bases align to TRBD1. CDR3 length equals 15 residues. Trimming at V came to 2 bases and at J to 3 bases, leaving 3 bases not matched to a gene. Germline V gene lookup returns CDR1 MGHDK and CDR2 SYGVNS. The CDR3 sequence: CASSEGTGRTDTQYF. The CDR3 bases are TGTGCCAGCAGTGAAGGGACAGGGAGGACAGATACGCAGTATTTT.

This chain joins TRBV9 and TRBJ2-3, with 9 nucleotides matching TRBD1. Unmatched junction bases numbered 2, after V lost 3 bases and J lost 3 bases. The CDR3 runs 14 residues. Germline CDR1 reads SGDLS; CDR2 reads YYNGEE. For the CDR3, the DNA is TGTGCCAGCAGCGGAGGGACAGGGACAGATACGCAGTATTTT. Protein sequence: CASSGGTGTDTQYF. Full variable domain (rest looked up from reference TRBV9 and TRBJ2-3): DSGVTQTPKHLITATGQRVTLRCSPRSGDLSVYWYQQSLDQGLQFLIQYYNGEERAKGNILERFSAQQFPDLHSELNLSSLELGDSALYFCASSGGTGTDTQYFGPGTRLTVL.

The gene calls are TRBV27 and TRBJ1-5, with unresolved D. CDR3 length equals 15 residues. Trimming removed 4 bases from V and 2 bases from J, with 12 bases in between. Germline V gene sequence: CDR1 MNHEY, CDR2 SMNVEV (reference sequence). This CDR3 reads CASSSSLLGNQPQHF. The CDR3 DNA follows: TGTGCCAGCAGTTCTAGTCTCCTCGGCAATCAGCCCCAGCATTTT.

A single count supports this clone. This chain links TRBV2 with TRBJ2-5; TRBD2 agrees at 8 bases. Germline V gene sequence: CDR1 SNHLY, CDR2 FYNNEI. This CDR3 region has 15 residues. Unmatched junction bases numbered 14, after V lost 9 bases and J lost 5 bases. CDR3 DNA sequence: TGTGCCAGTAACTTCGGGGGGGGCATAGGGGAGACCCAGTACTTC. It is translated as CASNFGGGIGETQYF.

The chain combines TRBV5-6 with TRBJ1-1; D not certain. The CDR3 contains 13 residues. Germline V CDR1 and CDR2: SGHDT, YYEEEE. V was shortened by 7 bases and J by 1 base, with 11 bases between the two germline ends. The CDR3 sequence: CASVAPGNTEAFF. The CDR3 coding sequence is TGTGCCAGCGTTGCTCCCGGGAACACTGAAGCTTTCTTT.

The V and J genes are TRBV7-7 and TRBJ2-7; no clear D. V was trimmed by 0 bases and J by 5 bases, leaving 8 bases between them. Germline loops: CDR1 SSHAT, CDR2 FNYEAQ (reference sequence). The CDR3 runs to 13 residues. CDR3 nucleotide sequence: TGTGCCAGCAGCTTAGCAGGAGTTAACGAGCAGTACTTC. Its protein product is CASSLAGVNEQYF.

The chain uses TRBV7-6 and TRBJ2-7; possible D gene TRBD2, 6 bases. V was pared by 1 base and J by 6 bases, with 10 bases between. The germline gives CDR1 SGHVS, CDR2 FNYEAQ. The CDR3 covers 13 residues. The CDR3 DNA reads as TGTGCCAGCAGCTTAGGCGGGACGGTCGAGCAGTACTTC. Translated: CASSLGGTVEQYF.

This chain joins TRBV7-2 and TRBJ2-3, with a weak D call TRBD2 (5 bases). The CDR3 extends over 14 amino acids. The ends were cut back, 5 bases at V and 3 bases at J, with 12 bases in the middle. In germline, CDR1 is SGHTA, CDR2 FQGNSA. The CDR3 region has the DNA TGTGCCAGCAGCGCCTCGAGGGCGACAGATACGCAGTATTTT. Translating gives CASSASRATDTQYF.

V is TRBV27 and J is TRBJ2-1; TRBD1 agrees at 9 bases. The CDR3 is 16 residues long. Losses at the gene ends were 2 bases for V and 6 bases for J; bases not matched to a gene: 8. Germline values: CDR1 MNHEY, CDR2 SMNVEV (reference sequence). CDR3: CASSLPPGQGLNEQFF. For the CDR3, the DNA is TGTGCCAGCAGTTTACCACCGGGACAGGGACTCAATGAGCAGTTCTTC.

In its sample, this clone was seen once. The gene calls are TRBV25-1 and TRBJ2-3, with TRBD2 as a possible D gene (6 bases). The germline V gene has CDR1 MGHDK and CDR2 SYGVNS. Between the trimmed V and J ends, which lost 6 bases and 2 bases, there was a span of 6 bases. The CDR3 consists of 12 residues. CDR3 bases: TGTGCCAGCAGGGACTACACAGATACGCAGTATTTT. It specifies CASRDYTDTQYF.

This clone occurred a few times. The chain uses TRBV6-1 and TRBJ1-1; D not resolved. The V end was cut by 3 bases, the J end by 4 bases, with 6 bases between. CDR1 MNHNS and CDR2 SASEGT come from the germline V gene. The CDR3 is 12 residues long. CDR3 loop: CASSEWPTEAFF. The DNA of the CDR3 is TGTGCCAGCAGTGAGTGGCCCACTGAAGCTTTCTTT.

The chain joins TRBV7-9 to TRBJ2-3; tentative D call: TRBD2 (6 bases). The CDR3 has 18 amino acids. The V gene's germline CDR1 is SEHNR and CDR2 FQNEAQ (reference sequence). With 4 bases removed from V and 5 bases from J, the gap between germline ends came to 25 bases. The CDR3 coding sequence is TGTGCCAGCAGCTCCTCGGGAGTCCACGGCAAAGTTTTAGATACGCAGTATTTT. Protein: CASSSSGVHGKVLDTQYF.

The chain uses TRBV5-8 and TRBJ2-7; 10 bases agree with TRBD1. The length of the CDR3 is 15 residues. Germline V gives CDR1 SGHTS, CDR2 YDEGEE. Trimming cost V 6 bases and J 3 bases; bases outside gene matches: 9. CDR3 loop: CASTLGGQGNYEQYF. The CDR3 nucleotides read TGTGCCAGCACCCTGGGGGGACAGGGGAACTACGAGCAGTACTTC.

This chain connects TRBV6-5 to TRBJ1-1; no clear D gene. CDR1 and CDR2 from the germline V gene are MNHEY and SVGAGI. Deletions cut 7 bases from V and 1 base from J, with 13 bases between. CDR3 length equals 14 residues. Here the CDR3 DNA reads TGTGCCAGCAAAAGTGGTGGCAGGAACACTGAAGCTTTCTTT. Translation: CASKSGGRNTEAFF.

This CDR3 reads CASSLLQGANSYGYTF. As DNA, the CDR3 is TGTGCCAGCAGTTTATTACAGGGGGCTAATAGCTATGGCTACACCTTC. The chain is built from TRBV28 and TRBJ1-2, with 9 bases matching TRBD1. This CDR3 contains 16 residues. Germline assignment: CDR1 MDHEN and CDR2 SYDVKM. J lost 4 bases, V lost 1 base, and 7 bases had no gene match.

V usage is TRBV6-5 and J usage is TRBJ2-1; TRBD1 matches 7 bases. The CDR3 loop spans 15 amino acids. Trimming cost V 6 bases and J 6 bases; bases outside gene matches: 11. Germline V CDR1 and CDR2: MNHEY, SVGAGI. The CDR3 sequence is CASRIGGAFSNEQFF. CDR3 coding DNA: TGTGCCAGCAGAATAGGGGGCGCCTTTAGCAATGAGCAGTTCTTC.